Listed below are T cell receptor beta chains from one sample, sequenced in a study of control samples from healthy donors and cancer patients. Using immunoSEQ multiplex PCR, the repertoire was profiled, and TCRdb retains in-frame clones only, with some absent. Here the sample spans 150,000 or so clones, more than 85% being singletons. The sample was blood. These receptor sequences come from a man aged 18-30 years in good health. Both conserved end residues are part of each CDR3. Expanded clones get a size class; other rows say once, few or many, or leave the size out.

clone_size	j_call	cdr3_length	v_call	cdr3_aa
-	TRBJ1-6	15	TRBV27	CASNRDLRINSPLHF
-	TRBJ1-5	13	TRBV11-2	CASSLGSNQPQHF
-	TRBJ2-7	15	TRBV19	CASSTGVGGGYEQYF
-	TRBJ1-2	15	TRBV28	CASSFQGSPNYGYTF
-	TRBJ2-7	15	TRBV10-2	CASSESAGHSYEQYF
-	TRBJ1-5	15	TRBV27	CASSRYRELGQPQHF
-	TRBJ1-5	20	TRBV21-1	CASSRCRDRSPTNSNQPQHF
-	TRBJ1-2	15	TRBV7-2	CASSLVAGDNYGYTF
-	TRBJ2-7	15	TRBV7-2	CASSLAPVREYEQYF
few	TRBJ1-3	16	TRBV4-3	CASSHTGHFSGNTIYF
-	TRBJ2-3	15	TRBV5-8	CASSLLASSTDTQYF
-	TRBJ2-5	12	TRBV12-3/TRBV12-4	CASRRSGETQYF
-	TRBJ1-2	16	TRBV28	CASSLETGLGGYGYTF